This T cell receptor beta chain was recorded in a study of human T cells and chemical hapten exposure. Study outcomes and limitations: TCRs exceeding a frequency of 1 in 1000 stayed unchanged under DPC sensitization.

Time point of the sample: patch test 1, 2 weeks after DPC sensitization. Treatment specified: therapeutic diphenylcyclopropenone sensitization with weekly scalp DPC. This clonotype was counted only a few times. The antigen is undetermined. TCRdb redid the calling of the RACE reads with MiXCR, one entry per CDR3 protein. This sample carries fewer than 130,000 distinct CDR3 sequences, approximately 9.9% of them seen once, and the ten largest clones take around 3.6%. CDR3 length: 15 amino acids. V was trimmed by 4 bases and J by 4 bases, leaving 11 bases between them. In germline, CDR1 is MDHEN, CDR2 SYDVKM.

The clonotype originates from a woman between 40 and 55 years old with alopecia areata. Some clones in this sample may be carry-over from other donors' samples. The chain uses TRBV28 and TRBJ2-6; D is perhaps TRBD1 (6 bases). The material sequenced was whole blood, taken in connection with sensitization to the hapten diphenylcyclopropenone (DPC). The CDR3 bases are TGTGCCAGCAGTTCAGGGGCGTCCGGGGCCAACGTCCTGACTTTC. Its protein is CASSSGASGANVLTF.